This T cell receptor (beta chain) appears in the sequencing data of a study of early T cells in non-severe SARS-CoV-2 infection. Study as a whole: Sequencing of bulk RNA from unsorted whole blood was done, without chain pairing.

TCRdb redid the calling of the 5' RACE reads with MiXCR, one entry per CDR3 protein. The sample includes 45,000 to 75,000 distinct CDR3 sequences, 5.6% of them seen just once. This clonotype was seen many times. Germline V gene lookup returns CDR1 SGHRS and CDR2 YFSETQ. CDR3 length equals 15 residues. The germline V and J ends were trimmed by 4 bases and 0 bases, with 13 bases remaining between them. The material sequenced was whole blood. The TCR comes from an adult who was a healthcare worker with PCR-confirmed SARS-CoV-2 infection or an uninfected control (not recorded which). V gene TRBV5-1 combines with J gene TRBJ1-1; D not resolved. This CDR3 is CASSLTETMNTEAFF. CDR3 in DNA: TGCGCCAGCAGCCTAACGGAGACTATGAACACTGAAGCTTTCTTT.